The rows below give T cell receptor beta chains drawn from one sample of a study of blood T cell repertoires in COVID-19. The data were produced by immunoSEQ multiplex PCR, yet TCRdb's version contains in-frame clones alone and is incomplete. The table lists a few hundred thousand clones, approximately 85% of them singletons. The sample was peripheral blood. These receptors originate from a young woman with acute or convalescent COVID-19. CDR3s include the opening cysteine and the closing phenylalanine or tryptophan. Fields, in order: CDR3 length, clone size, J gene, V gene, D gene, CDR3 DNA, CDR3 protein. The D gene is left open where the match is weak. Size is omitted from some rows. Given values are once, few, many or a class for expanded clones.

cdr3_length: 17
clone_size: NA
j_call: TRBJ1-2
v_call: TRBV23-1
d_call: TRBD1
cdr3_nt: TGCGCCAGCAGTGGGGGTAGTGACAGGGGGAGCGGCTATGGCTACACCTTC
cdr3_aa: CASSGGSDRGSGYGYTF

cdr3_length: 15
clone_size: NA
j_call: TRBJ2-3
v_call: TRBV19
d_call: TRBD1
cdr3_nt: TGTGCCAGTAGTTGGGACAGGGGCGCCCTAGATACGCAGTATTTT
cdr3_aa: CASSWDRGALDTQYF

cdr3_length: 14
clone_size: NA
j_call: TRBJ2-7
v_call: TRBV3-1/TRBV3-2
d_call: TRBD2
cdr3_nt: TGTGCCAGCGGAGGCAGCGGGAGAGTCTACGAGCAGTACTTC
cdr3_aa: CASGGSGRVYEQYF

cdr3_length: 16
clone_size: NA
j_call: TRBJ2-1
v_call: TRBV19
d_call: NA
cdr3_nt: TGTGCCAGTAGTATTGGGCTAGCTCTTCTACTCAATGAGCAGTTCTTC
cdr3_aa: CASSIGLALLLNEQFF

cdr3_length: 11
clone_size: NA
j_call: TRBJ1-1
v_call: TRBV6-1
d_call: NA
cdr3_nt: TGTGCCAGCAGTGAAGGCAGTGAAGCTTTCTTT
cdr3_aa: CASSEGSEAFF

cdr3_length: 16
clone_size: NA
j_call: TRBJ2-3
v_call: TRBV9
d_call: TRBD2
cdr3_nt: TGTGCCAGCAGCGTAGGGGTAGCGGGTAGCACAGATACGCAGTATTTT
cdr3_aa: CASSVGVAGSTDTQYF

cdr3_length: 16
clone_size: NA
j_call: TRBJ2-5
v_call: TRBV18
d_call: NA
cdr3_nt: TGTGCCAGCTCACCACGGGCAGGGTCTGTCCAAGAGACCCAGTACTTC
cdr3_aa: CASSPRAGSVQETQYF

cdr3_length: 13
clone_size: NA
j_call: TRBJ2-7
v_call: TRBV7-9
d_call: NA
cdr3_nt: TGTGCCAGCAGCCCAGGCCAGGTACACGAGCAGTACTTC
cdr3_aa: CASSPGQVHEQYF

cdr3_length: 13
clone_size: NA
j_call: TRBJ1-1
v_call: TRBV7-8
d_call: NA
cdr3_nt: TGTGCCAGCAGCTTAGGTGGGGGCCCATGGGCTTTCTTT
cdr3_aa: CASSLGGGPWAFF

cdr3_length: 14
clone_size: NA
j_call: TRBJ2-1
v_call: TRBV6-5
d_call: NA
cdr3_nt: TGTGCCAGCAGCCTACAAATAAACAGGGTTGAGCAGTTCTTC
cdr3_aa: CASSLQINRVEQFF

cdr3_length: 15
clone_size: NA
j_call: TRBJ1-6
v_call: TRBV19
d_call: NA
cdr3_nt: TGTGCCAGTAGTATTATTTCATCAGGGAGGTCACCCCTCCACTTT
cdr3_aa: CASSIISSGRSPLHF

cdr3_length: 12
clone_size: NA
j_call: TRBJ2-7
v_call: TRBV9
d_call: TRBD2
cdr3_nt: TGTGCCAGCGGGCGGGGGACCTACGAGCAGTACTTC
cdr3_aa: CASGRGTYEQYF

cdr3_length: 14
clone_size: NA
j_call: TRBJ1-3
v_call: TRBV19
d_call: NA
cdr3_nt: TGTGCCAGTAGTCTACAGGGATTTGGAAACACCATATATTTT
cdr3_aa: CASSLQGFGNTIYF

cdr3_length: 13
clone_size: NA
j_call: TRBJ1-1
v_call: TRBV7-8
d_call: NA
cdr3_nt: TGTGCCAGCAGCTGGGAGCTTAACACTGAAGCTTTCTTT
cdr3_aa: CASSWELNTEAFF

cdr3_length: 16
clone_size: NA
j_call: TRBJ1-2
v_call: TRBV27
d_call: NA
cdr3_nt: TGTGCCAGCAGTTTATTTTTTGGCGATTTCGCAGGGGGCTACACCTTC
cdr3_aa: CASSLFFGDFAGGYTF

cdr3_length: 12
clone_size: NA
j_call: TRBJ1-2
v_call: TRBV5-6
d_call: NA
cdr3_nt: TGTGCCAGCAGCTACGGACTCTATGGCTACACCTTC
cdr3_aa: CASSYGLYGYTF

cdr3_length: 17
clone_size: NA
j_call: TRBJ1-1
v_call: TRBV2
d_call: TRBD1
cdr3_nt: TGTGCCAGATGGGGACAGGGGGCGCAAATTACGCGCACTGAAGCTTTCTTT
cdr3_aa: CARWGQGAQITRTEAFF

cdr3_length: 16
clone_size: few
j_call: TRBJ2-2
v_call: TRBV5-8
d_call: NA
cdr3_nt: TGTGCCAGCACCACCGGGGGAAGGTTTTTTTCCGGGGAGCTGTTTTTT
cdr3_aa: CASTTGGRFFSGELFF

cdr3_length: 16
clone_size: NA
j_call: TRBJ2-1
v_call: TRBV5-4
d_call: TRBD2
cdr3_nt: TGTGCCAGCAGCTTGGGCCTAGCGGGAGGGCCCGGTGAGCAGTTCTTC
cdr3_aa: CASSLGLAGGPGEQFF

cdr3_length: 14
clone_size: NA
j_call: TRBJ2-2
v_call: TRBV29-1
d_call: NA
cdr3_nt: TGCAGCGTTAACAGTATCCCGAACACCGGGGAGCTGTTTTTT
cdr3_aa: CSVNSIPNTGELFF

cdr3_length: 14
clone_size: NA
j_call: TRBJ1-2
v_call: TRBV18
d_call: TRBD1
cdr3_nt: TGTGCCAGCTCATCCACAGGGGCGGGCTATGGCTACACCTTC
cdr3_aa: CASSSTGAGYGYTF

cdr3_length: 15
clone_size: NA
j_call: TRBJ1-3
v_call: TRBV28
d_call: TRBD1
cdr3_nt: TGTGCCAGCAGGGGACAGGCTGCCTCTGGAAACACCATATATTTT
cdr3_aa: CASRGQAASGNTIYF

cdr3_length: 19
clone_size: NA
j_call: TRBJ2-3
v_call: TRBV3-1/TRBV3-2
d_call: TRBD2
cdr3_nt: TGTGCCAGCAGCCAAGATAGGGTAGCGCTGCGGGGGAGCACAGATACGCAGTATTTT
cdr3_aa: CASSQDRVALRGSTDTQYF

cdr3_length: 16
clone_size: NA
j_call: TRBJ1-6
v_call: TRBV9
d_call: TRBD1
cdr3_nt: TGTGCCAGCAGCGAGGGGACAGGCCTAAATAATTCACCCCTCCACTTT
cdr3_aa: CASSEGTGLNNSPLHF

cdr3_length: 15
clone_size: NA
j_call: TRBJ2-3
v_call: TRBV6-2/TRBV6-3
d_call: NA
cdr3_nt: TGTGCCAGCAGTTTCCCTCGACAGGGCACAGATACGCAGTATTTT
cdr3_aa: CASSFPRQGTDTQYF

cdr3_length: 15
clone_size: NA
j_call: TRBJ1-5
v_call: TRBV18
d_call: TRBD1
cdr3_nt: TGTGCCAGCTCACCAGGACAGGGCTTGAATCAGCCCCAGCATTTT
cdr3_aa: CASSPGQGLNQPQHF

cdr3_length: 12
clone_size: once
j_call: TRBJ1-1
v_call: TRBV29-1
d_call: NA
cdr3_nt: TGCAGCGTCAACAGAGTGAACACTGAAGCTTTCTTT
cdr3_aa: CSVNRVNTEAFF

cdr3_length: 16
clone_size: NA
j_call: TRBJ1-6
v_call: TRBV7-2
d_call: TRBD1
cdr3_nt: TGTGCCAGCAGCCCTCGAGGGGGCCAGAATAATTCACCCCTCCACTTT
cdr3_aa: CASSPRGGQNNSPLHF